This passage covers 26 T cell receptor beta chains from one sample sequenced in a study of blood T cells in healthy people across ages. It was with a sample-barcoded 5' primer and a J-beta primer mix that a second PCR of roughly 7 to 11 cycles was run. One entry per CDR3 protein results from TCRdb running MiXCR on the 5' RACE reads. The sample carries fewer than 750,000 distinct CDR3 sequences, roughly half recorded once. Sample: blood. These receptors all come from a woman of 80 years or more in good health.

This clonotype was recorded many times. The chain couples TRBV20-1 to TRBJ2-1, with D tentatively TRBD1 (5 bases). V lost 5 bases and J lost 2, with 10 bases in between. The CDR3 is made up of 13 amino acids. Germline V gene lookup returns CDR1 DFQATT and CDR2 SNEGSKA (reference sequence). The CDR3 loop reads CSAQWGPYNEQFF. For the CDR3, the DNA is TGCAGTGCTCAATGGGGCCCCTACAATGAGCAGTTCTTC.

This clonotype was detected ten times or more. The chain joins TRBV5-1 to TRBJ2-7, with D perhaps TRBD1 or TRBD2 (5 bases each). The CDR3 is 14 residues long. Germline assignment: CDR1 SGHRS and CDR2 YFSETQ. Trimming left V 0 bases short and J 2 bases short, with 9 bases between. The CDR3 protein is CASSLVPGPYEQYF. The DNA for the CDR3 is TGCGCCAGCAGCTTGGTACCGGGGCCCTACGAGCAGTACTTC.

This chain connects TRBV9 to TRBJ2-3, with unresolved D. With 4 bases removed from V and 9 bases from J, the gap between germline ends came to 15 bases. The V gene's germline CDR1 is SGDLS and CDR2 YYNGEE. The CDR3 covers 13 residues. The CDR3 region is CASSPRAPQTQYF. The CDR3 DNA reads as TGTGCCAGCAGCCCCCGAGCTCCTCAGACGCAGTATTTT.

The genes are TRBV12-3 or TRBV12-4 and TRBJ2-1; 8 bases are a match to TRBD2. Trimming took 4 bases from V and 4 from J; bases not matched to a gene: 12. The CDR3 runs 17 residues. The CDR3 loop is CASSSGTSMFSYNEQFF. CDR3 in DNA: TGTGCCAGCAGTTCCGGGACTAGTATGTTCTCGTACAATGAGCAGTTCTTC.

This chain connects TRBV7-4 to TRBJ2-7; maybe TRBD1 (6 bases). This CDR3 is 17 amino acids long. The V end lost 4 bases, the J end lost 1 base, and 20 bases lay between the germline ends. Germline CDR1 and CDR2: SGHVT and SQSDAQ. CDR3 in amino acids: CASSSRVQGERSYEQYF. As DNA, the CDR3 is TGTGCCAGCAGCTCAAGAGTACAGGGTGAGAGGTCCTACGAGCAGTACTTC.

The rearrangement joins TRBV5-1 to TRBJ2-1, with D possibly matching TRBD2 (5 bases). Germline V gene data show CDR1 as SGHRS and CDR2 as YFSETQ. This CDR3 contains 14 residues. Trimming shortened V by 0 bases and J by 6 bases, and 10 bases separated the two germline ends. The CDR3 coding sequence is TGCGCCAGCAGCTTGGAGGCTAGCCTCAATGAGCAGTTCTTC. Residues: CASSLEASLNEQFF.

This clonotype showed up many times. The chain employs TRBV5-1 and TRBJ2-7; 10 nucleotides agree with TRBD2. CDR1 and CDR2 from the germline V gene are SGHRS and YFSETQ. Trimming cost V 3 bases and J 5 bases; bases outside gene matches: 5. This CDR3 has 14 residues. The CDR3 loop reads CASSSGTSAHEQYF. The DNA of the CDR3 is TGCGCCAGCAGCTCCGGGACTAGCGCCCACGAGCAGTACTTC.

The rearrangement links TRBV25-1 to TRBJ1-2; D unclear. CDR1 is MGHDK, CDR2 SYGVNS, per germline. The V gene lost 3 bases and the J gene lost 5 bases, with 10 bases spanning the gap. The CDR3 is made up of 13 amino acids. The CDR3 DNA is TGTGCCAGCAGTGACGTGGGAGGGTATGGCTACACCTTC. This gives the protein CASSDVGGYGYTF.

The rearrangement joins TRBV10-1 to TRBJ2-2; D could derive from TRBD1 or TRBD2 (5 bases each). The CDR3 runs 14 residues. Germline V CDR1 and CDR2: WNHNN, SYGVQD (reference sequence). The V gene lost 3 bases and the J gene lost 3 bases, with 8 bases spanning the gap. CDR3 bases: TGCGCCAGCAGTGAAATGGGGGACACCGGGGAGCTGTTTTTT. It codes for CASSEMGDTGELFF.

To note about this clonotype: This could be a read error, since a much larger clone is one nucleotide away. The V call is TRBV20-1, the J call TRBJ1-6, with D possibly being TRBD1 (5 bases). CDR1 DFQATT and CDR2 SNEGSKA come from the germline V gene (reference sequence). V was shortened by 6 bases and J by 10 bases, with 16 bases between the two germline ends. The CDR3 loop spans 13 amino acids. CDR3 bases: TGCAGTGCGACCTACAGGAATCGGTCACCCCTCCACTTT. This sequence encodes CSATYRNRSPLHF.

This clonotype was observed once. The chain is built from TRBV10-3 and TRBJ2-3, with 7 nucleotides matching TRBD2. With 6 bases clipped from V and 2 bases from J, the junction kept 11 bases outside the gene matches. Germline CDR1 and CDR2: ENHRY and SYGVKD. The CDR3 sequence is 16 residues long. The DNA for the CDR3 is TGTGCCATCAGCGGAAAGACTAGCCGGTTCACAGATACGCAGTATTTT. This sequence encodes CAISGKTSRFTDTQYF.

The chain links TRBV21-1 to TRBJ2-5; the D call TRBD1 from the table was never checked on the DNA. TRBV21-1 is a recognized pseudogene. There are 14 residues in the CDR3. CDR3 sequence: CASSKAGQQETQYF. CDR3 nucleotide sequence: TGTGCCAGCAGCAAAGCCGGACAGCAAGAGACCCAGTACTTC.

Only a few counts were recorded for this clonotype. This chain connects TRBV12-3 or TRBV12-4 to TRBJ2-2; D is possibly TRBD1 (5 bases). V was cut by 5 bases and J by 9 bases, with 16 bases left in between. This CDR3 has 14 residues. Here the CDR3 reads CASSPGSGFRELFF. The CDR3, as DNA: TGTGCCAGCAGTCCAGGGTCAGGGTTCAGGGAGCTGTTTTTT.

Comment on this clonotype: A read error may be the cause here, since a much bigger clone is one base away. This rearrangement joins TRBV28 to TRBJ2-5; D remains ambiguous. The CDR3 totals 12 residues. V dropped 7 bases and J dropped 11 bases, with 17 bases sitting between them. CDR1 and CDR2 from the germline V gene are MDHEN and SYDVKM. The CDR3 DNA sequence: TGTGCCAGCACCTCTCTGTCGCGTGAGCAGTACTTC. It specifies CASTSLSREQYF.

This clonotype was counted many times. The J gene is TRBJ1-1, the V gene TRBV6-2 or TRBV6-3; D is uncertain. V was clipped by 2 bases and J by 4 bases, with 2 bases between them. Germline V gene sequence: CDR1 MNHEY, CDR2 SVGEGT. There are 11 residues in the CDR3. The CDR3 nucleotides read TGTGCCAGCAGTTACCCCACTGAAGCTTTCTTT. Its translation is CASSYPTEAFF.

This clonotype is a singleton in its sample. The chain recombines TRBV27 with TRBJ2-4; the D gene is possibly TRBD1 (6 bases). With the DNA end fitting TRBJ2-7 better, the J assignment may be wrong. The germline V gene has CDR1 MNHEY and CDR2 SMNVEV (reference sequence). The length of the CDR3 is 14 residues. The DNA of the CDR3 is TGTGCCAGCAAGGCAGGGGCCAGCTCCTACGAGCAGTACTTC. This translates into CASKAGASSYEQYF.

Regarding this clonotype: Possible read error: a much larger clone is one base away. The J gene is TRBJ2-5, the V gene TRBV5-1; tentatively, D is TRBD1 (6 bases). The V end was cut by 3 bases, the J end by 5 bases, with 17 bases between. Looked up from germline, CDR1 is SGHRS and CDR2 is YFSETQ. The CDR3 spans 15 residues. Here the CDR3 DNA reads TGCGCCAGCAGCTCACAGGGACCAGCACTGGAGACCCAGTACTTC. Its translation is CASSSQGPALETQYF.

Remarks on this clonotype: A read error may be the cause here, since a much bigger clone is one base away. The gene calls are TRBV11-2 and TRBJ2-3; D unclear. There are 10 residues in the CDR3. The germline CDR1 and CDR2 sequences are SGHAT and FQNNGV. The ends were cut back, 11 bases at V and 10 bases at J, with 13 bases in the middle. CDR3 nucleotide sequence: TGTGCCTGTTGGTCGAATCCGCAGTATTTT. This translates into CACWSNPQYF. Using reference TRBV11-2 and TRBJ2-3 for the parts outside the CDR3, the full variable domain is EAGVAQSPRYKIIEKRQSVAFWCNPISGHATLYWYQQILGQGPKLLIQFQNNGVVDDSQLPKDRFSAERLKGVDSTLKIQPAKLEDSAVYLCACWSNPQYFGPGTRLTVL.

The table lists this clonotype with a count of one. One end of the junction is discordant with germline, which a read error may explain. The rearrangement links TRBV20-1 to TRBJ2-1, with D unresolved. There are 15 residues in the CDR3. Looked up from germline, CDR1 is DFQATT and CDR2 is SNEGSKA (reference sequence). The CDR3 loop reads CSARVLDLAYKEQFF. The CDR3 DNA is TGCAGTGCTAGAGTTCTGGACCTTGCCTACAAGGAGCAGTTCTTC.

This clonotype was found many times. V gene TRBV20-1 combines with J gene TRBJ2-3; 7 bases match TRBD1. Trimming took 6 bases from V and 0 from J; bases not matched to a gene: 12. CDR3 length: 16 residues. Germline V CDR1 and CDR2: DFQATT, SNEGSKA (reference sequence). CDR3 sequence reads: CSATIRTGDSTDTQYF. The CDR3 nucleotides read TGCAGTGCAACTATTAGAACAGGGGACAGCACAGATACGCAGTATTTT.

This clonotype was observed a few times. The chain has TRBV28 and TRBJ1-2; 7 nucleotides match TRBD1. The CDR3 consists of 15 residues. Unmatched junction bases numbered 6, after V lost 3 bases and J lost 2 bases. Germline CDR1 and CDR2: MDHEN and SYDVKM. The CDR3 loop is CASSLGTATNYGYTF. In nucleotides, the CDR3 is TGTGCCAGCAGTTTGGGGACAGCTACAAACTATGGCTACACCTTC.

This clonotype has more than one count but fewer than ten. The CDR3 here is CASSFAGGGYYNEQYF. In DNA, the CDR3 is TGCGCCAGCAGCTTCGCGGGAGGAGGTTACTACAATGAGCAGTACTTC. The chain employs TRBV5-1 and TRBJ2-5; 8 nucleotides align to TRBD2. With 2 bases clipped from V and 11 bases from J, the junction kept 17 bases outside the gene matches. This CDR3 contains 16 residues. Per the germline V gene, CDR1 is SGHRS and CDR2 is YFSETQ. The full variable domain, its missing parts supplied by reference TRBV5-1 and TRBJ2-5, is KAGVTQTPRYLIKTRGQQVTLSCSPISGHRSVSWYQQTPGQGLQFLFEYFSETQRNKGNFPGRFSGRQFSNSRSEMNVSTLELGDSALYLCASSFAGGGYYNEQYFGPGTRLLVL.

This clonotype came up a few times. The V gene is TRBV5-1, the J gene TRBJ2-1; 9 bases line up with TRBD2. V gave up 0 bases and J gave up 8 bases; unmatched junction bases: 12. The CDR3 contains 17 residues. Germline V gene data show CDR1 as SGHRS and CDR2 as YFSETQ. CDR3: CASSLGYGLAGTDEQFF. CDR3 bases: TGCGCCAGCAGCTTGGGTTACGGGCTAGCGGGGACGGATGAGCAGTTCTTC.

This rearrangement joins TRBV5-1 to TRBJ1-5; D remains ambiguous. This CDR3 spans 14 amino acids. Germline V gives CDR1 SGHRS, CDR2 YFSETQ. V lost 0 bases to trimming and J lost 2 bases, with 6 bases between them. Here the CDR3 DNA reads TGCGCCAGCAGCTTGGACGTGGGCAATCAGCCCCAGCATTTT. Translation gives CASSLDVGNQPQHF.

The chain is built from TRBV7-3 and TRBJ2-3, with D perhaps TRBD1 (5 bases). The CDR3 has 16 residues. Germline V gene data show CDR1 as SGHTA and CDR2 as FQGTGA. V lost 2 bases and J lost 1, with 13 bases in between. The CDR3 nucleotides read TGTGCCAGCAGCTTATATCGGTTAGGGGGCACAGATACGCAGTATTTT. This sequence encodes CASSLYRLGGTDTQYF. Full variable domain (outside the CDR3, taken from reference TRBV7-3 and TRBJ2-3): GAGVSQTPSNKVTEKGKYVELRCDPISGHTALYWYRQSLGQGPEFLIYFQGTGAADDSGLPNDRFFAVRPEGSVSTLKIQRTERGDSAVYLCASSLYRLGGTDTQYFGPGTRLTVL.

This clonotype has a count of ten or more. This chain uses TRBV7-9 with TRBJ2-5, with D possibly matching TRBD2 (6 bases). Trimming removed 5 bases at V and 1 base at J, with 17 bases between. This CDR3 region has 16 residues. The germline CDR1 and CDR2 sequences are SEHNR and FQNEAQ (reference sequence). The CDR3 reads CASSGLGLTFQETQYF. The CDR3 nucleotides are TGTGCCAGCAGCGGCCTGGGACTCACCTTCCAAGAGACCCAGTACTTC.